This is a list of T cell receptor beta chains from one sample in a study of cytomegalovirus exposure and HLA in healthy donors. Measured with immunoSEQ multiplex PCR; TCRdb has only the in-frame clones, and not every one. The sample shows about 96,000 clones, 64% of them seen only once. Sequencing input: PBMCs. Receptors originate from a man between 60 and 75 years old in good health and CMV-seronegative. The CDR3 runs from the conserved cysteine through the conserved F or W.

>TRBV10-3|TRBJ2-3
CAIRNGTLLTDTQYF
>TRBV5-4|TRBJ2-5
CASSPRTPYFDQYF
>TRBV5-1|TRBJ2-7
CASSFRLAGQGGEQYF
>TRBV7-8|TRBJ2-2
CASSLITNTGELFF
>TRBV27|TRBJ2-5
CASKGERGGQETQYF
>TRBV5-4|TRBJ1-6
CASSLTQGRNSPLHF
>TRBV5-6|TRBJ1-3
CASNLKGYRNTIYF
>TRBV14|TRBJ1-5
CASSQSGRAQPQHF
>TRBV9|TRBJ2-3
CASSSRIAGTLPDTQYF
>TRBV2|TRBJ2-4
CASSVPGTAKNIQYF
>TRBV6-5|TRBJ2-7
CASSYVRGGYEQYF
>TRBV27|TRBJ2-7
CASNQQGAREQYF
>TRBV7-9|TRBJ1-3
CASSLGGRLDPGNTIYF
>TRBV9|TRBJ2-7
CASSLAGSSSYEQYF
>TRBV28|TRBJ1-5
CASSPLDTYSNQPQHF
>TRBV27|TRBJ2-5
CASSLRGGLRRETQYF
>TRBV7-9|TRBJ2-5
CASSPAGTGETQYF
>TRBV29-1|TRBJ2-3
CSASRGFTDTQYF
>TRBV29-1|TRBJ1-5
CSVGRGGQGNNQPQHF
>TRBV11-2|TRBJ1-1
CASSSRSNTEAFF
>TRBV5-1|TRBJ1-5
CASSPSGSSNQPQHF
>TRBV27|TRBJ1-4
CASSPDTLNEKLFF
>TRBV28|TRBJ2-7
CAGSRGYEQYF
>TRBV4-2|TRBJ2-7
CASSPGLSYEQYF
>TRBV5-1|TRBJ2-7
CASSLISGGSYEQYF
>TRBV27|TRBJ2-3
CASTPLLSSTDTQYF
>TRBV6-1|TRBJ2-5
CASLAGVETQYF
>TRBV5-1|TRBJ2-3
CASSPRLGGTDTQYF
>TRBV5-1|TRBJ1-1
CASSPLQGSTEAFF
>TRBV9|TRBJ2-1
CASSVSGNEQFF
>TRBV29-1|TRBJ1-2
CSVEQANYGYTF
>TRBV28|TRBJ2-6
CASSGKRGQGRSGANVLTF
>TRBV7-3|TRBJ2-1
CASTVAGGVNEQFF
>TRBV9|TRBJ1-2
CASSADRDFRSGYTF
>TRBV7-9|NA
CASSHLGSGTSSYEQYF
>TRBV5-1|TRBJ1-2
CASSPSPPGYYGYTF
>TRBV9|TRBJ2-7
CASSSSSGSPYEQYF
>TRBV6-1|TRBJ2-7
CASLPPGGYEQYF
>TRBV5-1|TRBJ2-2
CASSTDRPGELFF
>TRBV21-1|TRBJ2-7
CASSKGADWRYEQYF
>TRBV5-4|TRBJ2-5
CASTTGPGGGSQRETQYF
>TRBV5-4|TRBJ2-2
CASSSKDRGAGELFF
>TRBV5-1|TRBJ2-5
CASSPWAGQETQYF
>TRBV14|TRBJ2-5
CASSRSGGSETQYF
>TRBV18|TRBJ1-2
CASSPPEGGYTF
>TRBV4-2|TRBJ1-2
CASSQGTGDGYTF
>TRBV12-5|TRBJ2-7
CASGLGLTGYEQYF
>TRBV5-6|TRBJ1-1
CASSGTGQGNTEAFF
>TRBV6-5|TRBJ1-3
CASTDGQFSGNTIYF
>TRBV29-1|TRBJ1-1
CSVGKTGTEAFF
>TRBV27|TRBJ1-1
CASSFWGRTNTEAFF
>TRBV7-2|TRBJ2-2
CASSQQGPTGELFF
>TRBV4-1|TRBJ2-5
CASSQKGQGVPQEQYF
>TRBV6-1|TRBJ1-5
CASSEGTQGGHQPQHF